This section outlines one T cell receptor beta chain sequence together with its context. These data belong to a study of blood T cell repertoires in COVID-19. About the study: There were acute and convalescent COVID-19 samples, and they came from the United States, Italy and Spain.

V was pared by 6 bases and J by 6 bases, with 4 bases of the junction left unmatched. Per the germline V gene, CDR1 is MNHEY and CDR2 is SVGAGI. The CDR3 totals 12 residues. Sequencing used immunoSEQ multiplex PCR; TCRdb keeps in-frame clones, though not all of them. The sample consists of about 260,000 clones, about 87% of them appearing once. Sample: peripheral blood. The chain combines TRBV6-5 with TRBJ1-1, with 7 bases matching TRBD1. This TCR was recovered from a man aged 55 to 69 who had recovered from COVID-19. The CDR3 nucleotides read TGTGCCAGCAGACGGACAGGAGCTGAAGCTTTCTTT. This gives the protein CASRRTGAEAFF.